Following are 27 T cell receptor beta chains from one sample sequenced in a study of identical twins. One entry per CDR3 protein, called by TCRdb with MiXCR from the 5' RACE reads. Altogether some 440,000 distinct CDR3 sequences are present, less than 25% being singletons, with the ten largest covering 2.9%. This sample was shared with a second study, whose subject was T cells expressing NK-cell markers.

Sequences were obtained from CD4+ T cells sorted from blood. These receptors were obtained from a young woman in good health.

In its sample, this clonotype was seen a few times. This chain joins TRBV27 and TRBJ2-1; D gene uncertain. This CDR3 spans 15 amino acids. With 5 bases removed from V and 4 bases from J, the gap between germline ends came to 15 bases. The germline CDR1 and CDR2 sequences are MNHEY and SMNVEV (reference sequence). The CDR3 nucleotides are TGTGCCAGCAGTCTCCAAACGGGCACTTACAATGAGCAGTTCTTC. Amino acids: CASSLQTGTYNEQFF.

The chain couples TRBV7-2 to TRBJ1-2; 9 bases are shared with TRBD1. CDR1 is SGHTA, CDR2 FQGNSA, per germline. V shed 2 bases and J 2 bases; nucleotides not matched to a gene: 6. This CDR3 is 16 amino acids long. The CDR3, as DNA: TGTGCCAGCAGCTTACAAGTCGGACAGGGGAACTATGGCTACACCTTC. Protein sequence: CASSLQVGQGNYGYTF.

This chain links TRBV20-1 with TRBJ2-1, with 9 bases that match TRBD2. Per the germline V gene, CDR1 is DFQATT and CDR2 is SNEGSKA (reference sequence). The CDR3 consists of 15 residues. V dropped 3 bases and J dropped 8; count of bases not matched to a gene: 11. Here the CDR3 reads CSASFDSGSRDEQFF. The DNA for the CDR3 is TGCAGTGCTAGCTTCGATAGCGGGAGTAGGGATGAGCAGTTCTTC.

The chain carries TRBV7-2 and TRBJ2-1, with a possible D match to TRBD2 (7 bases). V was clipped by 4 bases and J by 0 bases, with 13 bases between them. This CDR3 spans 16 amino acids. Germline V CDR1 and CDR2: SGHTA, FQGNSA. Here the CDR3 DNA reads TGTGCCAGCAGCTACATACGGGGGGCCTCCTACAATGAGCAGTTCTTC. This gives the protein CASSYIRGASYNEQFF.

This chain connects TRBV15 to TRBJ2-5; no firm D call. Germline CDR1 and CDR2: LNHNV and YYDKDF (reference sequence). The CDR3 is made up of 11 amino acids. Trimming removed 6 bases at V and 3 bases at J, with 5 bases between. The CDR3 loop is CATRLEETQYF. The CDR3 DNA reads as TGTGCCACCAGGCTGGAAGAGACCCAGTACTTC.

This clonotype turned up a few times. At one of its ends the junction is not consistent with the germline gene, which may arise from a read error. This sequence joins TRBV20-1 and TRBJ2-7, with 11 bases that match TRBD2. CDR1 DFQATT and CDR2 SNEGSKA come from the germline V gene (reference sequence). There are 13 residues in the CDR3. DNA for the CDR3: TGCAGTGCTACCCCTAGCGGGGGGTACGTGCAGTACTTC. As protein: CSATPSGGYVQYF.

This clonotype was recorded a few times. The V and J genes are TRBV7-2 and TRBJ2-2, with unresolved D. The V gene's germline CDR1 is SGHTA and CDR2 FQGNSA. CDR3 length equals 15 residues. V lost 4 bases and J 5 bases, leaving 14 bases between the germline ends. CDR3 in amino acids: CASSYFPQWTGELFF. CDR3 DNA: TGTGCCAGCAGCTACTTCCCGCAATGGACCGGGGAGCTGTTTTTT.

In this sample, this clonotype turned up a few times. The chain links TRBV7-8 to TRBJ1-2; tentative D call: TRBD1 (6 bases). Germline CDR1 reads SGHVS; CDR2 reads FQNEAQ. The CDR3 contains 14 residues. V was shortened by 2 bases and J by 7 bases, with 14 bases between the two germline ends. CDR3 in amino acids: CASSLSTGLVGYTF. The CDR3 region has the DNA TGTGCCAGCAGCTTATCCACAGGGTTGGTTGGCTACACCTTC.

The chain combines TRBV18 with TRBJ2-1; D uncertain. Germline V gene sequence: CDR1 KGHSH, CDR2 LQKENI. The ends were cut back, 2 bases at V and 6 bases at J, with 5 bases in the middle. CDR3 length: 12 amino acids. The CDR3 loop is CASSPSINEQFF. CDR3 in DNA: TGTGCCAGCTCACCATCGATCAATGAGCAGTTCTTC.

This clonotype was detected many times. J is TRBJ2-1 and V is TRBV12-3 or TRBV12-4; 10 nucleotides match TRBD2. This CDR3 is 14 amino acids long. Trimming took 6 bases from V and 7 from J; bases not matched to a gene: 6. The CDR3 is CASRNSGRRNEQFF. CDR3 nucleotide sequence: TGTGCCAGCAGGAATAGCGGGAGGCGGAATGAGCAGTTCTTC.

There are a few counts of this clonotype. The chain uses TRBV7-2 and TRBJ2-1; D is unresolved. Germline CDR1 is SGHTA and CDR2 is FQGNSA. V was clipped by 0 bases and J by 15 bases, with 18 bases between them. This CDR3 region has 14 residues. The CDR3 DNA sequence: TGTGCCAGCAGCTTAGCGCCCGGTTTCTCGCCCTCGTTCTTC. Translation: CASSLAPGFSPSFF.

The chain employs TRBV4-2 and TRBJ2-7; tentatively, D is TRBD1 or TRBD2 (5 bases each). The CDR3 runs 15 residues. V lost 0 bases and J 7 bases, leaving 16 bases between the germline ends. Germline V lookup: CDR1 LGHNA, CDR2 YNFKEQ. The CDR3 DNA reads TGTGCCAGCAGCCAAGATTCGGGGCAGGCCCGGGAGCAGTACTTC. Its protein is CASSQDSGQAREQYF.

The chain carries TRBV20-1 and TRBJ1-5; no clear D gene. V gave up 5 bases and J gave up 4 bases, with 18 bases separating them. Germline assignment: CDR1 DFQATT and CDR2 SNEGSKA (reference sequence). This CDR3 has 15 residues. This CDR3 is CSASHAGRPNQPQHF. The CDR3 coding sequence is TGCAGTGCTTCTCACGCGGGGAGGCCGAATCAGCCCCAGCATTTT.

The chain couples TRBV5-1 to TRBJ2-1; tentatively, D is TRBD1 (6 bases). The germline V gene has CDR1 SGHRS and CDR2 YFSETQ. The CDR3 is 13 residues long. The V end was cut by 4 bases, the J end by 10 bases, with 15 bases between. The CDR3 loop is CASSGQPETEQFF. The CDR3 bases are TGCGCCAGCAGCGGACAGCCCGAAACGGAGCAGTTCTTC. Full variable domain (remainder filled in from reference TRBV5-1 and TRBJ2-1): KAGVTQTPRYLIKTRGQQVTLSCSPISGHRSVSWYQQTPGQGLQFLFEYFSETQRNKGNFPGRFSGRQFSNSRSEMNVSTLELGDSALYLCASSGQPETEQFFGPGTRLTVL.

This clonotype was found many times. The chain combines TRBV12-3 or TRBV12-4 with TRBJ2-7; tentatively, D is TRBD2 (5 bases). The CDR3 runs to 14 residues. V was shortened by 7 bases and J by 7 bases, with 20 bases between the two germline ends. CDR3 coding DNA: TGTGCCAGCACTAACCGCGGAGGTGTAGGAGAGCAGTACTTC. Protein sequence: CASTNRGGVGEQYF.

This chain joins TRBV3-1 and TRBJ2-3, with a possible D match to TRBD2 (5 bases). Germline values: CDR1 LGHDT, CDR2 YNNKEL (reference sequence). The CDR3 is made up of 15 amino acids. Trimming took 1 base from V and 6 from J, leaving 14 bases between them. The CDR3, as DNA: TGTGCCAGCAGCCAAGGGACTCGGGCGTGGGATACGCAGTATTTT. This encodes CASSQGTRAWDTQYF.

In this sample, this clonotype turned up a few times. The chain employs TRBV4-1 and TRBJ2-6; maybe TRBD2 (5 bases). Trimming pared 0 bases from V and 0 bases from J, leaving 9 bases between. CDR3 length: 17 amino acids. The germline V gene has CDR1 MGHRA and CDR2 YSYEKL. CDR3 amino acids: CASSQDHGDSGANVLTF. The CDR3 DNA is TGCGCCAGCAGCCAAGATCACGGGGACTCTGGGGCCAACGTCCTGACTTTC.

This rearrangement joins TRBV28 to TRBJ2-2; D possibly corresponds to TRBD2 (6 bases). The CDR3 consists of 15 residues. From germline, CDR1 is MDHEN and CDR2 SYDVKM. Deletions cut 5 bases from V and 4 bases from J, with 14 bases between. This CDR3 is CASSPGPAGTGELFF. In nucleotides, the CDR3 is TGTGCCAGCAGTCCAGGACCAGCGGGCACCGGGGAGCTGTTTTTT.

The CDR3 region is CASSFGGGPFF. DNA for the CDR3: TGTGCCAGCAGCTTCGGGGGTGGGCCTTTCTTT. The chain uses TRBV11-3 and TRBJ1-1; TRBD1 might be the D (5 bases). Trimming left V 3 bases short and J 12 bases short, with 11 bases between. The CDR3 runs 11 residues. The germline gives CDR1 SGHNT, CDR2 YENEEA. Supplemented by reference TRBV11-3 and TRBJ1-1, the full variable domain reads EAGVVQSPRYKIIEKKQPVAFWCNPISGHNTLYWYLQNLGQGPELLIRYENEEAVDDSQLPKDRFSAERLKGVDSTLKIQPAELGDSAVYLCASSFGGGPFFGQGTRLTVV.

In its sample, this clonotype was seen a few times. V gene TRBV12-3 or TRBV12-4 combines with J gene TRBJ1-2; possibly TRBD1 for D (6 bases). CDR3 size: 16 residues. Deletions cut 5 bases from V and 4 bases from J, with 20 bases between. The CDR3 region is CASSGGGGQRSYGYTF. The CDR3 region has the DNA TGTGCCAGCAGTGGAGGAGGGGGTCAGCGGAGCTATGGCTACACCTTC.

The rearrangement joins TRBV20-1 to TRBJ2-3; D ambiguous. The germline gives CDR1 DFQATT, CDR2 SNEGSKA (reference sequence). The CDR3 is made up of 11 amino acids. V was cut by 6 bases and J by 0 bases, with 4 bases left in between. CDR3 DNA sequence: TGCAGTGCCAAAAGCACAGATACGCAGTATTTT. This translates into CSAKSTDTQYF.

This clonotype has more than one count but fewer than ten. The chain is built from TRBV27 and TRBJ2-7; D is perhaps TRBD2 (5 bases). CDR1 MNHEY and CDR2 SMNVEV come from the germline V gene (reference sequence). The V gene lost 6 bases and the J gene lost 4 bases, with 19 bases spanning the gap. This CDR3 spans 15 amino acids. The CDR3: CASSPEVGRLYEQYF. CDR3 nucleotide sequence: TGTGCCAGCAGCCCGGAGGTGGGTCGCCTATACGAGCAGTACTTC.

This chain joins TRBV12-3 or TRBV12-4 and TRBJ2-1; a weak D match, TRBD2 (5 bases). V lost 5 bases, J lost 8 bases, and 16 bases lay in between. The CDR3 has 14 amino acids. CDR3 bases: TGTGCCAGCAGTGCCCGGGATCCGCCGGATGAGCAGTTCTTC. It encodes CASSARDPPDEQFF.

This rearrangement joins TRBV5-1 to TRBJ2-1; no clear D gene. V was shortened by 4 bases and J by 3 bases, with 11 bases between the two germline ends. CDR1 is SGHRS, CDR2 YFSETQ, per germline. CDR3 size: 14 residues. This CDR3 reads CASSDPGDYNEQFF. Here the CDR3 DNA reads TGCGCCAGCAGCGATCCAGGTGACTACAATGAGCAGTTCTTC.

J is TRBJ2-1 and V is TRBV4-3; 7 nucleotides match TRBD1. V trimming: 3 bases; J trimming: 12 bases; junction bases outside the gene matches: 5. Germline V gene lookup returns CDR1 LGHNA and CDR2 YSLEER. The CDR3 contains 12 residues. The CDR3: CASSQTGSPQFF. The CDR3, as DNA: TGCGCCAGCAGCCAGACAGGGTCTCCGCAGTTCTTC.

This clonotype was seen a handful of times. The gene calls are TRBV10-2 and TRBJ1-1, with D unresolved. CDR1 is WSHSY, CDR2 SAAADI, per germline. This CDR3 contains 14 residues. The V end lost 2 bases, the J end lost 1 base, and 8 bases lay between the germline ends. The CDR3: CASSERRANTEAFF. CDR3 sequence (DNA): TGCGCCAGCAGTGAGCGGAGGGCGAACACTGAAGCTTTCTTT.

The chain carries TRBV2 and TRBJ2-3; a weak D match, TRBD2 (5 bases). CDR1 SNHLY and CDR2 FYNNEI come from the germline V gene. The V end was cut by 4 bases, the J end by 6 bases, with 11 bases between. This CDR3 comprises 13 residues. CDR3 in amino acids: CASSGRAVDTQYF. CDR3 DNA sequence: TGTGCCAGCAGTGGGCGAGCGGTGGATACGCAGTATTTT.